This T cell receptor beta chain was documented in a study of stem cell transplantation in POMP-related autoinflammatory disease. The wider study: Hypothesis: faulty thymoproteasomes impair CD8+ T-cell selection, skewing TRB repertoires. Notes on the study in general: A trend toward lower repertoire diversity and greater clonality appeared in every analyzed T-cell subset of PRAID patients. Unique TRB V-J gene pairings were limited in number in patients with PRAID.

V lost 3 bases, J lost 7 bases, and 4 bases lay in between. Germline V CDR1 and CDR2: MGHRA, YSYEKL. The CDR3 is 11 residues long. In the case of this clone: Its antigen is as yet unknown.

Only in-frame clones appear in the TCRdb table, and some are missing; sequencing was by immunoSEQ multiplex PCR. The sample records 9,500 to 14,000 clones, approximately 86% being singletons. Here the sequenced sample was CD8+ T cells from PBMCs, taken before stem cell transplantation. The chain carries TRBV4-1 and TRBJ2-1; no firm D call. This sequence was found in a human donor with POMP-related autoinflammation and immune dysregulation (PRAID). The CDR3 loop is CASSHGNEQFF. The CDR3 region has the DNA TGCGCCAGCAGCCATGGGAATGAGCAGTTCTTC.